This section outlines one T cell receptor (beta chain) sequence together with its context. These data originate in a study of blood T cell repertoires in COVID-19. The germline V gene has CDR1 SGHRS and CDR2 YFSETQ. The V and J ends lost 1 base and 7 bases, in that order; junction bases with no gene match: 14. This CDR3 is built from 17 residues. The data were produced by immunoSEQ multiplex PCR, yet TCRdb's version contains in-frame clones alone and is incomplete. The data contain under 450,000 clones, about 88% of them singletons. The chain couples TRBV5-1 to TRBJ1-3, with 7 positions matching TRBD1. Specimen: peripheral blood. This clonotype was obtained from an older woman with COVID-19, enrolled during active disease. The CDR3 DNA reads as TGCGCCAGCAGCTTGTTGGAAGGGGGCGTTGGTGGGAACACCATATATTTT. Translated: CASSLLEGGVGGNTIYF. Supplemented by reference TRBV5-1 and TRBJ1-3, the full variable domain reads KAGVTQTPRYLIKTRGQQVTLSCSPISGHRSVSWYQQTPGQGLQFLFEYFSETQRNKGNFPGRFSGRQFSNSRSEMNVSTLELGDSALYLCASSLLEGGVGGNTIYFGEGSWLTVV.